Described below is a single T cell receptor (beta chain) sequence and its context. Its antigen remains unidentified. This sample stems from a study of T cell repertoires in cytomegalovirus infection. Study-level points and caveats: The response measured ex vivo was dominated by TCR beta clonotypes (HLA-C-restricted and CMV-specific). Accumulated public TCR beta family frequency recognized individuals carrying CMV together with the relevant HLA.

CDR3 length equals 14 residues. Between the trimmed V and J ends, which lost 5 bases and 0 bases, there was a span of 8 bases. Looked up from germline, CDR1 is MNHEY and CDR2 is SVGEGT. TCRdb fed the reads into MiXCR, producing one record per CDR3 protein. The sample shows approximately 590,000 distinct CDR3 sequences, about 40% of them seen only once. This TCR came from a human donor in good health (CMV status not recorded). Some clones in this sample may be carry-over from other donors' samples. The sample in question was cultured PBMCs, obtained from culture after CMV antigen stimulation. The genes are TRBV6-2 or TRBV6-3 and TRBJ2-4; D not certain. CDR3 amino acids: CASSGPRAKNIQYF. The CDR3 bases are TGTGCCAGCAGTGGTCCGCGAGCCAAAAACATTCAGTACTTC.